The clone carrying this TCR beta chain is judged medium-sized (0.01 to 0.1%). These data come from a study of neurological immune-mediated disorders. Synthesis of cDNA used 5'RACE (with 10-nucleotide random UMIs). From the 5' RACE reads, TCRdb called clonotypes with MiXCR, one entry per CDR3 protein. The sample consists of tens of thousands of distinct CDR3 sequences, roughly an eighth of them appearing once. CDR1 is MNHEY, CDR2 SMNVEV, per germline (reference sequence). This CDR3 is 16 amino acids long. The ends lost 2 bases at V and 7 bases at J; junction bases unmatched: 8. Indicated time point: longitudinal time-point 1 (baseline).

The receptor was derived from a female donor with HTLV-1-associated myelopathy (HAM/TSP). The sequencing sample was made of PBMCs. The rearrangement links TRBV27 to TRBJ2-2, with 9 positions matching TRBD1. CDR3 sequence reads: CASSLRDRVNGGELFF. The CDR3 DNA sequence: TGTGCCAGCAGTTTAAGGGACAGGGTAAATGGCGGGGAGCTGTTTTTT.